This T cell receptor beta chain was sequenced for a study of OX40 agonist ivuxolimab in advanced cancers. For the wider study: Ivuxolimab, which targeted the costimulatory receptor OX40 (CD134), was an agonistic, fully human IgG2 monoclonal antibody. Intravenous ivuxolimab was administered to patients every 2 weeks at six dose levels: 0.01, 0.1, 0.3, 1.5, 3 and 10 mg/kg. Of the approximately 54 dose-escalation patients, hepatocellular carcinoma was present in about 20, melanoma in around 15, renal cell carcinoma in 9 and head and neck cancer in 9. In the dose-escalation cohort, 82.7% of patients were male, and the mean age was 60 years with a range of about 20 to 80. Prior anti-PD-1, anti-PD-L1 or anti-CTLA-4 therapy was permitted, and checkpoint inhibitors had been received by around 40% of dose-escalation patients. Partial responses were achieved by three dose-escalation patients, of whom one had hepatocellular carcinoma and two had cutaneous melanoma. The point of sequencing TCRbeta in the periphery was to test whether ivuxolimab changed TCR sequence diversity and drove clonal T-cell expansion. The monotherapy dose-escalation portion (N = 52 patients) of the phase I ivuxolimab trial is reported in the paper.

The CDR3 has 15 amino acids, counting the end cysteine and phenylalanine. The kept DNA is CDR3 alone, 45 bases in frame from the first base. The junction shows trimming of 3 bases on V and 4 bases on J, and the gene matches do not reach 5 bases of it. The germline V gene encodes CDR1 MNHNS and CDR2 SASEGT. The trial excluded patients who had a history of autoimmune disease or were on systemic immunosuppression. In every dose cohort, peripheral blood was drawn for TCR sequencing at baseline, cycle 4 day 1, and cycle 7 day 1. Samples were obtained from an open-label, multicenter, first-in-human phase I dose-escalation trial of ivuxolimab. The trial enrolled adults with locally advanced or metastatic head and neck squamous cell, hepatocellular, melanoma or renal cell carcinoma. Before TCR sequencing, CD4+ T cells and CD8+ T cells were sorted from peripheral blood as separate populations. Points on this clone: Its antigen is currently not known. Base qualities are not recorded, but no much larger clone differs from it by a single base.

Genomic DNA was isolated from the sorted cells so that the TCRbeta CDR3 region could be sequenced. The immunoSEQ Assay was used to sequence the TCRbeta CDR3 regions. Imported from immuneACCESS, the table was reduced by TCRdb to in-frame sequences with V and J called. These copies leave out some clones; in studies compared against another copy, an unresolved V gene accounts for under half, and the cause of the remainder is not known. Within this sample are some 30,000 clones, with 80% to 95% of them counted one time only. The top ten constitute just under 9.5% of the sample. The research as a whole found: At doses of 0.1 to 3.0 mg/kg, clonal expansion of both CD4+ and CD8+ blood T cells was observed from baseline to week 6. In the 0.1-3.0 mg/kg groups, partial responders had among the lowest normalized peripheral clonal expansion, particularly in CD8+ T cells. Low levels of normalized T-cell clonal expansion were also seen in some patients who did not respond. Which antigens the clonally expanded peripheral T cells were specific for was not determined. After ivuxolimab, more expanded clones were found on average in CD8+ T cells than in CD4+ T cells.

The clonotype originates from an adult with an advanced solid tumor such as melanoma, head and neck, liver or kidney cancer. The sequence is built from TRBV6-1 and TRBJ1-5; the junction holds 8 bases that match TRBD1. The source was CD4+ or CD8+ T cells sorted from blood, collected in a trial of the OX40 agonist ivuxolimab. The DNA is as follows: TGTGCCAGCAGTGAGATGGGACAGGCTAATCAGCCCCAGCATTTT. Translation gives CASSEMGQANQPQHF.